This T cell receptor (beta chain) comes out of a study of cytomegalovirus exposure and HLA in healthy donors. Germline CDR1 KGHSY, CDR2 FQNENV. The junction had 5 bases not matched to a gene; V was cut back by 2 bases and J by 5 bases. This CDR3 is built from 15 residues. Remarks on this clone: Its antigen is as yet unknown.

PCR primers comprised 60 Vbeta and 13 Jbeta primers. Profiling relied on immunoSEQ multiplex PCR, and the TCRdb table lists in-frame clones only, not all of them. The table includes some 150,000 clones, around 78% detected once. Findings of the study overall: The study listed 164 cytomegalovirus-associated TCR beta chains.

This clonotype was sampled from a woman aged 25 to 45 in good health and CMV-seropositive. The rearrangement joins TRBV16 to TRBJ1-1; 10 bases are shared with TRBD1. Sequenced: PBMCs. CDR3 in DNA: TGTGCCAGCAGCCAAGCCGGGACAGGGGCAACTGAAGCTTTCTTT. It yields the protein CASSQAGTGATEAFF.